This T cell receptor (beta chain) was retrieved from a study of T cells in Graves' hyperthyroidism and ophthalmopathy. Regarding the study as a whole: Most thyroid clonotypes expanded above 0.001 appeared in blood too. The model made its ophthalmopathy prediction, and onset followed a median 6.5 months later.

Amplified regions were TCR beta CDR3 sequences from RNA transcripts. The HTBI primer set was used in a first-round RT-PCR of the TCR CDR3. TCRdb recomputed calls from the multiplex PCR reads with MiXCR, one row per CDR3 protein. The table lists about 600,000 distinct CDR3 sequences, approximately 15% of them singletons. Notes on this clonotype: Its antigen is undetermined.

The authors took PBMCs from 8.5 to 10 ml fresh peripheral blood. Trimming shortened V by 4 bases and J by 7 bases, and 10 bases separated the two germline ends. The CDR3 sequence is 13 residues long. Per the germline V gene, CDR1 is KGHSH and CDR2 is LQKENI. The receptor's source is a woman aged 18-29 years with Graves' ophthalmopathy. The material sequenced was blood. This rearrangement joins TRBV18 to TRBJ1-4; D is unresolved. The chain's CDR3 is CASSRDPSEKLFF. The CDR3 DNA follows: TGTGCCAGCTCACGAGATCCCAGTGAAAAACTGTTTTTT.